A selection of T cell receptor beta chains follows, all from one sample in a study of blood T cells in healthy people across ages. MiXCR was run by TCRdb on the 5' RACE reads, yielding one entry per CDR3 protein. The sample lists around 1,600,000 distinct CDR3 sequences, 35% to 45% occurring once. The sequencing input was blood. These receptors were collected from a woman between 18 and 29 years old in good health. CDR3s include the opening cysteine and the closing phenylalanine or tryptophan. D genes are given only for firm matches. Rows may omit the clone size; those that give it use once, few, many or a size class.

d_gene	v_gene	j_gene	abundance	CDR3aa	CDR3nt
-	TRBV7-2	TRBJ2-3	-	CASSLGPGSDTQYF	TGTGCCAGCAGCTTGGGTCCGGGATCAGATACGCAGTATTTT
TRBD2	TRBV14	TRBJ2-1	-	CASKRRGGLNEQFF	TGTGCCAGCAAGCGGCGGGGGGGCCTCAATGAGCAGTTCTTC
TRBD1	TRBV6-6	TRBJ2-7	-	CASSGQGTGTYEQYF	TGTGCCAGCAGTGGCCAGGGGACAGGGACCTACGAGCAGTACTTC
TRBD1	TRBV9	TRBJ2-1	-	CASSSRPGQGINEQFF	TGTGCCAGCAGCTCACGACCGGGACAGGGGATCAATGAGCAGTTCTTC
TRBD2	TRBV4-3	TRBJ2-6	-	CASSLTSGAYSGANVLTF	TGCGCCAGCAGCCTTACTAGCGGGGCGTACTCTGGGGCCAACGTCCTGACTTTC
TRBD2	TRBV3-1	TRBJ2-1	-	CASSHSGRVTNEQFF	TGTGCCAGCAGCCATAGCGGGAGGGTTACCAATGAGCAGTTCTTC
-	TRBV29-1	TRBJ2-7	many	CSAIRSGSYEQYF	TGCAGCGCGATCAGATCAGGGTCCTACGAGCAGTACTTC
-	TRBV21-1	TRBJ1-1	few	CASSSGGGERTEAFF	TGTGCCAGCAGCTCCGGGGGGGGAGAGCGCACTGAAGCTTTCTTT
-	TRBV24-1	TRBJ2-3	few	CATSDTTGTQYF	TGTGCCACCAGTGATACGACCGGGACGCAGTATTTT
TRBD1	TRBV7-2	TRBJ1-2	few	CASSPRGLDGYTF	TGTGCCAGCAGTCCCAGGGGGCTCGATGGCTACACCTTC